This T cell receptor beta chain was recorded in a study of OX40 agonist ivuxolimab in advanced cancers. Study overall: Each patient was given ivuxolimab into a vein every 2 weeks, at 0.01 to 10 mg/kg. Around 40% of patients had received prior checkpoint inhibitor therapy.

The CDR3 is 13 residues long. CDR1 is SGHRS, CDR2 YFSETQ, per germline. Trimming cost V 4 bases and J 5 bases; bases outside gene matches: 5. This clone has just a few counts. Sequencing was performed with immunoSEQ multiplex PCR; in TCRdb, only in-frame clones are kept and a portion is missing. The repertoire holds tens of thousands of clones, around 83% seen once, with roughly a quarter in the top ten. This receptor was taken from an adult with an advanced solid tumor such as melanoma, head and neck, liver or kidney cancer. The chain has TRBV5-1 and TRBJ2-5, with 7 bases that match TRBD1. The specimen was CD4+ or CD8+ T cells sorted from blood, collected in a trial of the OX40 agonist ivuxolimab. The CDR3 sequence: CASSPGQRETQYF. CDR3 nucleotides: TGCGCCAGCAGCCCGGGACAGAGGGAGACCCAGTACTTC. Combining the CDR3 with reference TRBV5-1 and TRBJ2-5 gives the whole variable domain KAGVTQTPRYLIKTRGQQVTLSCSPISGHRSVSWYQQTPGQGLQFLFEYFSETQRNKGNFPGRFSGRQFSNSRSEMNVSTLELGDSALYLCASSPGQRETQYFGPGTRLLVL.